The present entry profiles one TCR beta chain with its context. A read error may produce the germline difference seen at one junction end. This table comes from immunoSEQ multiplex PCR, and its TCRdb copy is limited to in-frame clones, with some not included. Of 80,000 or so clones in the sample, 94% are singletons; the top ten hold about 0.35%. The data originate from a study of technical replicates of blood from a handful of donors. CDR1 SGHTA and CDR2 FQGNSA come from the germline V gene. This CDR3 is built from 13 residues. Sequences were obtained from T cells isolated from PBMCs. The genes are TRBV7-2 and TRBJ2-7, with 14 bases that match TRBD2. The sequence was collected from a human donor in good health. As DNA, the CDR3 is TGTGCCAGCAGCCTACACTCGACTAGCGGGAGGGCGTTC. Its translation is CASSLHSTSGRAF.